The 23 T cell receptor beta chains below come from one sample, sequenced in a study of cytomegalovirus exposure and HLA in healthy donors (dated by TCRdb to about 2017). The library came from the immunoSEQ multiplex PCR assay. For the multiplex PCR, a mixture combining 60 forward primers for TCR Vbeta segments and 13 reverse primers for TCR Jbeta segments was used. Here the immuneACCESS table is served through TCRdb, limited to in-frame sequences with V and J called. Missing clones are a known gap in these copies; in checked studies unresolved V genes cover under half, and the rest lacks a known reason. This sample has around 62,000 clones in its table, and around 78% of those were observed once. Around 8.9% of the sample belongs to the ten largest clones. Material for sequencing was PBMCs. These receptors all stem from a man aged 40-50 years in good health and CMV-seronegative.

This clone was counted many times. The rearrangement links TRBV27 to TRBJ2-2; D is uncertain. This CDR3 spans 14 amino acids. Germline-derived CDR1 and CDR2 are MNHEY and SMNVEV (reference sequence). V gave up 2 bases and J gave up 5 bases, with 9 bases separating them. Written as DNA, the CDR3 is TGTGCCAGCAGTTTAAGATCAGTAACCGGGGAGCTGTTTTTT. Translated: CASSLRSVTGELFF.

The J gene is TRBJ2-7, the V gene TRBV7-2, with TRBD2 matching 8 bases. With 1 base clipped from V and 7 bases from J, the junction kept 3 bases outside the gene matches. The CDR3 consists of 13 residues. The germline CDR1 and CDR2 sequences are SGHTA and FQGNSA. The CDR3 nucleotides are TGTGCCAGCAGCTTAGAGGTAGCGGGAGAGCAGTACTTC. As protein: CASSLEVAGEQYF.

The V and J genes are TRBV7-2 and TRBJ2-3, with D perhaps matching TRBD2 (5 bases). V gave up 6 bases and J gave up 8 bases, with 18 bases separating them. The CDR3 consists of 14 residues. Germline CDR1 reads SGHTA; CDR2 reads FQGNSA. The CDR3 nucleotides read TGTGCCAGCAGTTCCAGCCCAGATGCGGGTACGCAGTATTTT. Translating it yields CASSSSPDAGTQYF.

About this clone itself: An end of the junction differs from the germline gene, which may be a read error. The rearrangement joins TRBV6-4 to TRBJ2-2; possibly TRBD2 for D (6 bases). Germline V lookup: CDR1 MRHNA, CDR2 SNTAGT. The CDR3 is made up of 14 amino acids. CDR3 loop: CASSDSWYTGGLFF. Here the CDR3 DNA reads TGTGCCAGCAGTGACTCGTGGTACACCGGGGGGCTGTTTTTT.

The chain carries TRBV7-9 and TRBJ2-4; 8 bases map to TRBD1. V was pared by 5 bases and J by 0 bases, with 9 bases of the junction left unmatched. Germline CDR1 SEHNR, CDR2 FQNEAQ (reference sequence). The CDR3 loop spans 17 amino acids. CDR3 sequence: CASSRLGQGVAKNIQYF. The DNA for the CDR3 is TGTGCCAGCAGCAGACTAGGACAGGGTGTAGCCAAAAACATTCAGTACTTC. The full variable domain, rest sourced from reference TRBV7-9 and TRBJ2-4, is DTGVSQNPRHKITKRGQNVTFRCDPISEHNRLYWYRQTLGQGPEFLTYFQNEAQLEKSRLLSDRFSAERPKGSFSTLEIQRTEQGDSAMYLCASSRLGQGVAKNIQYFGAGTRLSVL.

The rearrangement joins TRBV28 to TRBJ2-7; 11 bases are a match to TRBD2. V dropped 7 bases and J dropped 7; count of bases not matched to a gene: 12. The CDR3 runs to 15 residues. The germline gives CDR1 MDHEN, CDR2 SYDVKM. Here the CDR3 reads CASNAPGLAAGEQYF. The CDR3 coding sequence is TGTGCCAGCAATGCTCCGGGACTAGCGGCGGGAGAGCAGTACTTC.

The chain uses TRBV28 and TRBJ1-1; D is unresolved. The CDR3 contains 12 residues. Germline loops: CDR1 MDHEN, CDR2 SYDVKM. Trimming stripped 2 bases from V and 3 bases from J, with 4 bases between. CDR3 amino acids: CASSLLYTEAFF. In nucleotides, the CDR3 is TGTGCCAGCAGTTTACTGTACACTGAAGCTTTCTTT.

The V and J genes are TRBV11-1 and TRBJ2-5; D gene uncertain. The DNA matches TRBJ2-7 better at its end, which makes the J call doubtful. There are 13 residues in the CDR3. The V gene's germline CDR1 is SGHAT and CDR2 FQDESV (reference sequence). In DNA form, the CDR3 reads TGTGCCAGCAGCTTCACAGAACTTTACGAGCAGTACTTC. It yields the protein CASSFTELYEQYF.

This sequence joins TRBV29-1 and TRBJ2-2; D uncertain. The V end was cut by 4 bases, the J end by 2 bases, with 11 bases between. The CDR3 has 14 residues. Germline loops: CDR1 SQVTM, CDR2 ANQGSEA. The CDR3 here is CSVGAELNTGELFF. The CDR3 region has the DNA TGCAGCGTTGGGGCAGAGTTAAACACCGGGGAGCTGTTTTTT.

V usage is TRBV11-2 and J usage is TRBJ2-5; 10 bases fit TRBD2. The V and J ends lost 4 bases and 5 bases, in that order; junction bases with no gene match: 10. The CDR3 consists of 16 residues. The germline CDR1 and CDR2 sequences are SGHAT and FQNNGV. The CDR3 nucleotides are TGTGCCAGCAGCTCTACACGACTAGCGGGCCGGGAGACCCAGTACTTC. Residues: CASSSTRLAGRETQYF.

This sequence joins TRBV21-1 and TRBJ2-5; the DNA was not compared with TRBD2, the D call given in the table. TRBV21-1 is recorded as a pseudogene. This CDR3 has 14 amino acids. CDR3 sequence (DNA): TGTGCCAGCAGCAAGGGGGGAAGTTTGGAGACCCAGTACTTC. It yields the protein CASSKGGSLETQYF.

This chain connects TRBV7-8 to TRBJ2-5, with 12 bases aligning to TRBD1. The J call may be in error: the DNA end matches TRBJ2-7 better. The CDR3 is 15 residues long. Germline V gene data show CDR1 as SGHVS and CDR2 as FQNEAQ. The DNA of the CDR3 is TGTGCCAGCAGCCGCGGGACAGGGGGCGGGGGCGAGCAGTACTTC. It codes for CASSRGTGGGGEQYF.

The chain couples TRBV29-1 to TRBJ2-1; 8 bases align to TRBD1. Germline-derived CDR1 and CDR2 are SQVTM and ANQGSEA. V shed 1 base and J 0 bases; nucleotides not matched to a gene: 2. CDR3 size: 15 residues. CDR3 DNA: TGCAGCGTTGAAGGGACAGGGAGCTCCTACAATGAGCAGTTCTTC. This codes for CSVEGTGSSYNEQFF.

The chain combines TRBV19 with TRBJ2-1; 9 nucleotides match TRBD1. The V gene's germline CDR1 is LNHDA and CDR2 SQIVND (reference sequence). Trimming at V came to 4 bases and at J to 10 bases, leaving 8 bases not matched to a gene. CDR3 length: 14 amino acids. DNA of the CDR3: TGTGCCAGTAGTACTTTGGGACAGGGAAGGGAGCAGTTCTTC. This codes for CASSTLGQGREQFF.

This clone appeared a few times. The CDR3 DNA reads TGCGCCAGCCAACCCGCCAGCTCCTACGAGCAGTACTTC. This translates into CASQPASSYEQYF. The gene calls are TRBV5-1 and TRBJ2-7, with no clear D. Per germline, CDR1 SGHRS and CDR2 YFSETQ. The germline V and J ends were trimmed by 7 bases and 0 bases, with 11 bases remaining between them. The CDR3 is 13 residues long.

This clone occurred once. This chain uses TRBV7-2 with TRBJ2-3, with 8 bases fitting TRBD2. Losses at the gene ends were 2 bases for V and 7 bases for J; bases not matched to a gene: 11. The germline V gene encodes CDR1 SGHTA and CDR2 FQGNSA. The CDR3 length is 16 residues. This chain's CDR3 is CASSLPRGGIVYTQYF. The CDR3 bases are TGTGCCAGCAGCTTACCCCGGGGGGGCATTGTTTATACGCAGTATTTT.

The genes are TRBV5-5 and TRBJ1-4, with TRBD1 matching 7 bases. The germline V gene has CDR1 SGHKS and CDR2 YYEKEE (reference sequence). CDR3 length: 14 residues. V shed 4 bases, J shed 7 bases, and the junction held 7 bases outside the gene matches. The DNA of the CDR3 is TGTGCCAGCAGCCCCGACAGGGCGAGTGAAAAACTGTTTTTT. Amino acid sequence: CASSPDRASEKLFF. Full variable domain (remainder filled in from reference TRBV5-5 and TRBJ1-4): DAGVTQSPTHLIKTRGQQVTLRCSPISGHKSVSWYQQVLGQGPQFIFQYYEKEERGRGNFPDRFSARQFPNYSSELNVNALLLGDSALYLCASSPDRASEKLFFGSGTQLSVL.

The chain carries TRBV7-6 and TRBJ2-7, with D uncertain. Germline CDR1 reads SGHVS; CDR2 reads FNYEAQ. The V gene lost 6 bases and the J gene lost 0 bases, with 9 bases spanning the gap. This CDR3 is built from 13 residues. CDR3 sequence: CASSLSLSYEQYF. DNA for the CDR3: TGTGCCAGCAGTCTCTCCCTCTCCTACGAGCAGTACTTC.

In its sample, this clone was seen once. The chain recombines TRBV5-4 with TRBJ2-5, with 7 bases aligning to TRBD1. In germline, CDR1 is SGHNT, CDR2 YYREEE (reference sequence). V gave up 4 bases and J gave up 5 bases; unmatched junction bases: 8. There are 14 residues in the CDR3. The CDR3 nucleotides read TGTGCCAGCAGCCACCCGACAGGGTTGGAGACCCAGTACTTC. Its translation is CASSHPTGLETQYF.

This chain joins TRBV19 and TRBJ1-5; D is undetermined. Germline V gene lookup returns CDR1 LNHDA and CDR2 SQIVND (reference sequence). The V end lost 2 bases, the J end lost 11 bases, and 13 bases lay between the germline ends. CDR3 length equals 13 residues. CDR3 region: CASSISAWETQHF. CDR3 sequence (DNA): TGTGCCAGTAGTATATCGGCTTGGGAGACCCAGCATTTT.

The chain recombines TRBV11-2 with TRBJ2-7, with 9 bases aligning to TRBD2. Germline trimming cut 4 bases from V and 0 bases from J; bases unmatched to any gene: 4. The CDR3 covers 15 residues. Germline V gene data show CDR1 as SGHAT and CDR2 as FQNNGV. The CDR3 reads CASSSYSGSSYEQYF. The CDR3, as DNA: TGTGCCAGCAGCTCCTATAGCGGGAGCTCCTACGAGCAGTACTTC.

This clone was seen a single time. CDR3 loop: CASRRLAGDLHEQYF. CDR3 sequence (DNA): TGTGCCAGTAGAAGACTAGCGGGAGACCTCCACGAGCAGTACTTC. The V call is TRBV19, the J call TRBJ2-7; the match to TRBD2 covers 12 bases. The CDR3 is 15 amino acids. The J segment lost 5 bases and the V segment lost 6 bases, leaving 8 bases of the junction unmatched. In germline, CDR1 is LNHDA, CDR2 SQIVND (reference sequence). Filled out from reference TRBV19 and TRBJ2-7, the complete variable domain reads DGGITQSPKYLFRKEGQNVTLSCEQNLNHDAMYWYRQDPGQGLRLIYYSQIVNDFQKGDIAEGYSVSREKKESFPLTVTSAQKNPTAFYLCASRRLAGDLHEQYFGPGTRLTVT.

This clone has a single count. The chain's CDR3 is CASNLQLAGAKNIQYF. The CDR3 region has the DNA TGTGCCAGCAACCTCCAACTAGCGGGAGCCAAAAACATTCAGTACTTC. V and J are TRBV5-5 and TRBJ2-4; 9 bases map to TRBD2. This CDR3 contains 16 residues. From germline, CDR1 is SGHKS and CDR2 YYEKEE (reference sequence). The ends lost 6 bases at V and 0 bases at J; junction bases unmatched: 7. The whole variable domain, filled in from reference TRBV5-5 and TRBJ2-4, reads DAGVTQSPTHLIKTRGQQVTLRCSPISGHKSVSWYQQVLGQGPQFIFQYYEKEERGRGNFPDRFSARQFPNYSSELNVNALLLGDSALYLCASNLQLAGAKNIQYFGAGTRLSVL.